One and the same sample provided the 3 T cell receptor beta chains below, sequenced in a study of OX40 agonist ivuxolimab in advanced cancers. TCRdb's table, derived via immunoSEQ multiplex PCR, lists solely in-frame clones and lacks some. The sample includes about 35,000 clones, 84% of them seen just once. Sequencing used CD4+ or CD8+ T cells sorted from blood, obtained in a trial of the OX40 agonist ivuxolimab. These receptors all stem from an adult with an advanced solid tumor such as melanoma, head and neck, liver or kidney cancer.

This chain links TRBV6-1 with TRBJ1-2; D call uncertain. Trimming left V 3 bases short and J 8 bases short, with 16 bases between. The germline V gene encodes CDR1 MNHNS and CDR2 SASEGT. This CDR3 region has 14 residues. The DNA of the CDR3 is TGTGCCAGCAGTGACAAAAGATTCTCCGGAGGCTACACCTTC. It translates to CASSDKRFSGGYTF.

This clone was recorded only once. The chain joins TRBV6-5 to TRBJ2-7, with TRBD1 as a possible D gene (5 bases). In germline, CDR1 is MNHEY, CDR2 SVGAGI. There are 13 residues in the CDR3. Trimming removed 2 bases at V and 6 bases at J, with 11 bases between. For the CDR3, the DNA is TGTGCCAGCAGTTACGGAGTCAGGGCCGAGCAGTACTTC. Its translation is CASSYGVRAEQYF.

This chain links TRBV10-2 with TRBJ2-7; 14 bases map to TRBD2. Germline loops: CDR1 WSHSY, CDR2 SAAADI. The CDR3 is 19 residues long. V gave up 3 bases and J gave up 2 bases; unmatched junction bases: 12. The CDR3, as DNA: TGCGCCAGCAGTGAAGTCGGAGGGACTAGCGGGAGTCCGCCCTACGAGCAGTACTTC. Its protein product is CASSEVGGTSGSPPYEQYF.